Listed here are 30 T cell receptor beta chains from one sample, sequenced in a study of blood T cell repertoires in COVID-19. Libraries were prepared by immunoSEQ multiplex PCR; TCRdb keeps only in-frame clonotypes and omits some of them. Seen here are roughly 120,000 clones, under 95% observed once, and the top ten hold 4% to 5%. The sequencing sample was made of peripheral blood. Receptor source: a man between 60 and 75 years old with COVID-19, enrolled during active disease.

This chain joins TRBV28 and TRBJ2-3, with TRBD1 as a possible D gene (5 bases). This CDR3 comprises 15 residues. Germline V gene data show CDR1 as MDHEN and CDR2 as SYDVKM. Trimming took 5 bases from V and 6 from J, leaving 18 bases between them. CDR3 bases: TGTGCCAGCAGTGCGGCCGGACACACCAAGGATACGCAGTATTTT. Translating gives CASSAAGHTKDTQYF.

This CDR3 is CAWSRDSSGNTIYF. CDR3 DNA: TGTGCCTGGAGCAGAGACAGCTCTGGAAACACCATATATTTT. The rearrangement uses TRBV30 and TRBJ1-3, with D possibly matching TRBD1 (5 bases). The ends were cut back, 3 bases at V and 0 bases at J, with 9 bases in the middle. Per germline, CDR1 GTSNPN and CDR2 SVGIG (reference sequence). CDR3 length: 14 amino acids.

The chain recombines TRBV28 with TRBJ1-1; 7 bases are a match to TRBD1. In germline, CDR1 is MDHEN, CDR2 SYDVKM. The CDR3 is 11 amino acids. The V and J ends lost 5 bases and 12 bases, in that order; junction bases with no gene match: 6. DNA for the CDR3: TGTGCCAGCAGTCGGGACAGTATGACTTTCTTT. Translating gives CASSRDSMTFF.

This chain joins TRBV24-1 and TRBJ1-3; maybe TRBD1 (6 bases). V lost 2 bases and J lost 1, with 11 bases in between. The CDR3 runs 16 residues. CDR1 is KGHDR and CDR2 is SFDVKD in the germline V gene. CDR3 nucleotides: TGTGCCACCAGTGATTCGCCTACAGGGTCTGGAAACACCATATATTTT. As protein: CATSDSPTGSGNTIYF.

V and J are TRBV13 and TRBJ2-3; the D is unclear. Germline V gene sequence: CDR1 PRHDT, CDR2 FYEKMQ (reference sequence). CDR3 length: 15 residues. Trimming removed 1 base at V and 1 base at J, with 9 bases between. CDR3 sequence: CASSLDYLGTDTQYF. The DNA for the CDR3 is TGTGCCAGCAGCTTAGACTATTTAGGCACAGATACGCAGTATTTT.

J is TRBJ2-3 and V is TRBV30; 8 bases map to TRBD2. The CDR3 is made up of 13 amino acids. Trimming removed 4 bases from V and 0 bases from J; junction bases left unmatched: 0. CDR1 is GTSNPN, CDR2 SVGIG, per germline (reference sequence). In DNA form, the CDR3 reads TGTGCCTGGACTAGCGGGAGCACAGATACGCAGTATTTT. It encodes CAWTSGSTDTQYF.

The gene calls are TRBV6-2 or TRBV6-3 and TRBJ2-7; 7 bases align to TRBD1. J gave up 4 bases and V 0 bases, and 9 bases lay outside the gene matches. The CDR3 is 16 amino acids. Per germline, CDR1 MNHEY and CDR2 SVGEGT. CDR3 residues: CASSYSKGAPPYEQYF. DNA of the CDR3: TGTGCCAGCAGTTACTCGAAGGGGGCGCCTCCTTACGAGCAGTACTTC.

The V gene is TRBV5-4, the J gene TRBJ2-7; 13 bases line up with TRBD2. The CDR3 has 15 amino acids. Germline V gene data show CDR1 as SGHNT and CDR2 as YYREEE (reference sequence). Unmatched junction bases numbered 4, after V lost 4 bases and J lost 3 bases. Here the CDR3 reads CASSPGLAGDYEQYF. The CDR3 nucleotides read TGTGCCAGCAGCCCTGGACTAGCGGGAGACTACGAGCAGTACTTC. The full variable domain, in which reference TRBV5-4 and TRBJ2-7 provide the parts outside the CDR3, is ETGVTQSPTHLIKTRGQQVTLRCSSQSGHNTVSWYQQALGQGPQFIFQYYREEENGRGNFPPRFSGLQFPNYSSELNVNALELDDSALYLCASSPGLAGDYEQYFGPGTRLTVT.

In DNA form, the CDR3 reads TGTGCCTGGAGTGATTGGACTAGCAGAGAGACCCAGTACTTC. Its translation: CAWSDWTSRETQYF. The chain has TRBV30 and TRBJ2-5, with 8 bases matching TRBD2. Unmatched junction bases numbered 5, after V lost 1 base and J lost 4 bases. Germline CDR1 and CDR2: GTSNPN and SVGIG (reference sequence). The CDR3 runs to 14 residues.

The CDR3 bases are TGTGCCAGCAGCTCCTGGGAGAACACCATATATTTT. This translates into CASSSWENTIYF. V and J are TRBV3-1 (or the pseudogene TRBV3-2) and TRBJ1-3; no firm D call. The CDR3 totals 12 residues. Germline V CDR1 and CDR2: LGHDT, YNNKEL (reference sequence). With 5 bases removed from V and 7 bases from J, the gap between germline ends came to 9 bases.

CDR3 residues: CASSGTGDAGEQYF. The CDR3 DNA reads as TGTGCCAGCAGTGGGACAGGGGATGCCGGCGAGCAGTACTTC. V is TRBV6-2 or TRBV6-3 and J is TRBJ2-7; 10 positions match TRBD1. The CDR3 covers 14 residues. The J segment lost 6 bases and the V segment lost 5 bases, leaving 7 bases of the junction unmatched. Germline V gene data show CDR1 as MNHEY and CDR2 as SVGEGT.

The chain employs TRBV5-1 and TRBJ1-4; D not resolved. The germline V gene encodes CDR1 SGHRS and CDR2 YFSETQ. The CDR3 length is 15 residues. The germline V and J ends were trimmed by 0 bases and 5 bases, with 11 bases remaining between them. Here the CDR3 reads CASSLGAGENEKLFF. CDR3 in DNA: TGCGCCAGCAGCTTGGGGGCAGGCGAAAATGAAAAACTGTTTTTT.

This clone was seen only once. The chain combines TRBV28 with TRBJ2-1, with D perhaps TRBD2 (6 bases). This CDR3 is 15 amino acids long. V was shortened by 4 bases and J by 9 bases, with 19 bases between the two germline ends. Germline V CDR1 and CDR2: MDHEN, SYDVKM. The CDR3 DNA reads TGTGCCAGCAGTTCGCGACCCTGGAGGGGCGGTGAGCAGTTCTTC. This gives the protein CASSSRPWRGGEQFF.

In DNA form, the CDR3 reads TGTGCCAGCAGTGAAACGGGGACAGGGAGGGACACTGAAGCTTTCTTT. Amino acid sequence: CASSETGTGRDTEAFF. The V and J genes are TRBV2 and TRBJ1-1; 9 nucleotides align to TRBD1. The CDR3 sequence is 16 residues long. Germline CDR1 reads SNHLY; CDR2 reads FYNNEI. The V gene end was trimmed by 2 bases and the J gene end by 3 bases; junction bases not matched to a gene: 7.

V gene TRBV30 combines with J gene TRBJ1-5, with D uncertain. CDR1 and CDR2 (germline): GTSNPN, SVGIG (reference sequence). The CDR3 totals 13 residues. V lost 2 bases, J lost 6 bases, and 11 bases lay in between. The CDR3 coding sequence is TGTGCCTGGAGTTCCGGGGAAGGTCAGCCCCAGCATTTT. Amino acids: CAWSSGEGQPQHF. Filled out from reference TRBV30 and TRBJ1-5, the complete variable domain reads SQTIHQWPATLVQPVGSPLSLECTVEGTSNPNLYWYRQAAGRGLQLLFYSVGIGQISSEVPQNLSASRPQDRQFILSSKKLLLSDSGFYLCAWSSGEGQPQHFGDGTRLSIL.

V is TRBV5-4 and J is TRBJ1-2; TRBD1 matches at 7 bases. Germline V gene sequence: CDR1 SGHNT, CDR2 YYREEE (reference sequence). With 2 bases clipped from V and 6 bases from J, the junction kept 10 bases outside the gene matches. This CDR3 is built from 15 residues. CDR3 region: CASSFPGTALNGYTF. DNA for the CDR3: TGTGCCAGCAGCTTTCCCGGGACAGCCTTGAATGGCTACACCTTC.

Turning to this clone: One end of the junction is discordant with germline, which a read error may explain. The rearrangement uses TRBV27 and TRBJ2-5; TRBD1 is a possible D gene (5 bases). There are 14 residues in the CDR3. Germline V gene lookup returns CDR1 MNHEY and CDR2 SMNVEV (reference sequence). CDR3 bases: TGTGCCAGCAGTTTATGGGGCACCCAAGAGATCCAGTACTTC. It translates to CASSLWGTQEIQYF.

The V gene is TRBV5-1, the J gene TRBJ2-5, with D possibly matching TRBD2 (5 bases). There are 14 residues in the CDR3. The germline CDR1 and CDR2 sequences are SGHRS and YFSETQ. Trimming stripped 4 bases from V and 0 bases from J, with 10 bases between. The CDR3 sequence is CASSLTTNQETQYF. The CDR3 coding sequence is TGCGCCAGCAGCCTAACGACTAACCAAGAGACCCAGTACTTC.

CDR3 protein: CASSSGLAGGDEQFF. The CDR3 DNA follows: TGTGCCAGCAGCTCGGGACTAGCGGGAGGCGATGAGCAGTTCTTC. This chain joins TRBV7-9 and TRBJ2-1; 15 nucleotides match TRBD2. V dropped 4 bases and J dropped 8; count of bases not matched to a gene: 3. Germline CDR1 reads SEHNR; CDR2 reads FQNEAQ (reference sequence). This CDR3 is 15 amino acids long.

The chain employs TRBV20-1 and TRBJ1-4; D is unclear. V lost 3 bases and J 4 bases, leaving 9 bases between the germline ends. This CDR3 spans 13 amino acids. CDR1 DFQATT and CDR2 SNEGSKA come from the germline V gene (reference sequence). CDR3 coding DNA: TGCAGTGCTAGTTACGGGGTTAATGAAAAACTGTTTTTT. Encoded protein: CSASYGVNEKLFF.

V gene TRBV19 combines with J gene TRBJ1-3; D gene uncertain. There are 13 residues in the CDR3. Germline V CDR1 and CDR2: LNHDA, SQIVND (reference sequence). V gave up 8 bases and J gave up 0 bases, with 8 bases separating them. The CDR3 nucleotides read TGTGCCAGTGATTCTAACTCTGGAAACACCATATATTTT. Translating gives CASDSNSGNTIYF.

There are a few counts of this clone. The chain uses TRBV7-8 and TRBJ1-1, with D unclear. The CDR3 is 13 amino acids. V shed 0 bases and J shed 0 bases, with 2 bases lying between them. Germline CDR1 and CDR2: SGHVS and FQNEAQ. Written as DNA, the CDR3 is TGTGCCAGCAGCTTAGCTATGAACACTGAAGCTTTCTTT. Translation gives CASSLAMNTEAFF.

This sequence joins TRBV7-9 and TRBJ1-5, with unresolved D. The CDR3 loop spans 19 amino acids. From germline, CDR1 is SEHNR and CDR2 FQNEAQ (reference sequence). V gave up 1 base and J gave up 3 bases, with 22 bases separating them. CDR3 loop: CASSLGGASGSIDNQPQHF. The CDR3 coding sequence is TGTGCCAGCAGCTTAGGGGGAGCCTCGGGGTCGATTGACAATCAGCCCCAGCATTTT.

The rearrangement joins TRBV14 to TRBJ1-2, with D uncertain. Trimming took off 5 bases at V and 4 bases at J, with 8 bases between the two ends. The CDR3 is 12 amino acids. Per the germline V gene, CDR1 is SGHDN and CDR2 is FVKESK. CDR3 sequence reads: CASSFGSYGYTF. The CDR3 DNA is TGTGCCAGCAGCTTCGGGAGCTATGGCTACACCTTC.

The chain has TRBV2 and TRBJ1-2; the D gene is possibly TRBD1 (5 bases). Germline V gene sequence: CDR1 SNHLY, CDR2 FYNNEI. This CDR3 spans 12 amino acids. Trimming took off 5 bases at V and 5 bases at J, with 9 bases between the two ends. The CDR3 loop reads CASSRDRYGYTF. The CDR3 bases are TGTGCCAGCAGTAGAGACAGATATGGCTACACCTTC.

The rearrangement uses TRBV19 and TRBJ2-2, with no clear D. Germline V gene lookup returns CDR1 LNHDA and CDR2 SQIVND (reference sequence). V lost 3 bases to trimming and J lost 4 bases, with 6 bases between them. This CDR3 region has 13 residues. The CDR3 region is CASSMGTTGELFF. The CDR3 DNA reads TGTGCCAGTAGTATGGGCACCACCGGGGAGCTGTTTTTT.

The chain uses TRBV5-6 and TRBJ2-5; 10 bases are a match to TRBD2. Unmatched junction bases numbered 2, after V lost 2 bases and J lost 1 base. The CDR3 runs 15 residues. Germline CDR1 SGHDT, CDR2 YYEEEE. CDR3 DNA: TGTGCCAGCAGCTTTCGGACTAGCGGCCAAGAGACCCAGTACTTC. This sequence encodes CASSFRTSGQETQYF.

V and J are TRBV7-2 and TRBJ2-3; possibly TRBD1 for D (6 bases). Germline V CDR1 and CDR2: SGHTA, FQGNSA. The V end lost 8 bases, the J end lost 2 bases, and 14 bases lay between the germline ends. CDR3 length: 14 amino acids. The CDR3 coding sequence is TGTGCCAGCGGGGGACATACGATCACAGATACGCAGTATTTT. Amino acid sequence: CASGGHTITDTQYF.

The rearrangement uses TRBV6-6 and TRBJ2-5; 11 positions match TRBD1. Germline V gives CDR1 MNHNY, CDR2 SVGAGI (reference sequence). The V and J ends lost 7 bases and 6 bases, in that order; junction bases with no gene match: 7. The CDR3 loop spans 14 amino acids. This CDR3 is CASKGTGGAKTQYF. CDR3 coding DNA: TGTGCCAGCAAAGGGACAGGGGGAGCAAAGACCCAGTACTTC.

The chain is built from TRBV3-1 (or the pseudogene TRBV3-2) and TRBJ2-7; possibly TRBD1 for D (5 bases). This CDR3 spans 14 amino acids. Between the trimmed V and J ends, which lost 3 bases and 4 bases, there was a span of 13 bases. Germline lookup yields CDR1 LGHDT and CDR2 YNNKEL (reference sequence). CDR3 in amino acids: CASSQGRVRYEQYF. DNA of the CDR3: TGTGCCAGCAGCCAGGGCAGGGTCCGATACGAGCAGTACTTC.